These 32 T cell receptor beta chains share one sample of origin, sequenced in a study of T cell responses to AZD1222 COVID-19 vaccine. Profiling relied on immunoSEQ multiplex PCR, and the TCRdb table lists in-frame clones only, not all of them. The table shows some 84,000 clones, with around nine tenths occurring only once. Sample: peripheral blood, taken 28 days after the second AZD1222 dose. The source of these receptors is an adult who received the AZD1222 COVID-19 vaccine.

The V gene is TRBV9, the J gene TRBJ2-5; D possibly corresponds to TRBD1 (7 bases). Trimming stripped 3 bases from V and 2 bases from J, with 14 bases between. CDR1 is SGDLS and CDR2 is YYNGEE in the germline V gene. The CDR3 loop spans 15 amino acids. The DNA of the CDR3 is TGTGCCAGCAGCGCCGCAGGGGGGAAGCAAGAGACCCAGTACTTC. Amino acids: CASSAAGGKQETQYF. The full variable domain, its missing parts supplied by reference TRBV9 and TRBJ2-5, is DSGVTQTPKHLITATGQRVTLRCSPRSGDLSVYWYQQSLDQGLQFLIQYYNGEERAKGNILERFSAQQFPDLHSELNLSSLELGDSALYFCASSAAGGKQETQYFGPGTRLLVL.

The rearrangement links TRBV2 to TRBJ2-7; 11 positions agree with TRBD2. The CDR3 is made up of 13 amino acids. Losses at the gene ends were 6 bases for V and 6 bases for J; bases not matched to a gene: 4. Looked up from germline, CDR1 is SNHLY and CDR2 is FYNNEI. CDR3 coding DNA: TGTGCCAGCAGAGCTAGCGGGGGGCTCGAGCAGTACTTC. Encoded protein: CASRASGGLEQYF.

The chain has TRBV9 and TRBJ2-4, with a weak D call TRBD2 (7 bases). This CDR3 comprises 16 residues. CDR1 is SGDLS, CDR2 YYNGEE, per germline. V was clipped by 0 bases and J by 4 bases, with 14 bases between them. In DNA form, the CDR3 reads TGTGCCAGCAGCGTAGGGGGAGGGGGACTAAAAAACATTCAGTACTTC. Amino acid sequence: CASSVGGGGLKNIQYF.

Only a few counts were recorded for this clone. The V gene is TRBV10-3, the J gene TRBJ2-7, with 7 bases identical to TRBD1. V shed 2 bases and J 1 base; nucleotides not matched to a gene: 2. CDR1 and CDR2 (germline): ENHRY, SYGVKD. The CDR3 is 14 residues long. The CDR3 here is CAISEDRESYEQYF. Written as DNA, the CDR3 is TGTGCCATCAGTGAGGACAGGGAATCCTACGAGCAGTACTTC.

The genes are TRBV5-4 and TRBJ1-2; D not certain. V was cut by 0 bases and J by 3 bases, with 9 bases left in between. The CDR3 is 14 residues long. The germline gives CDR1 SGHNT, CDR2 YYREEE (reference sequence). CDR3 in DNA: TGTGCCAGCAGCTTGGCGGCACACGACTATGGCTACACCTTC. Its translation: CASSLAAHDYGYTF.

The chain uses TRBV4-3 and TRBJ1-1; D gene ambiguous. Trimming cost V 0 bases and J 1 base, with 9 bases left between them. Germline V gene lookup returns CDR1 LGHNA and CDR2 YSLEER. The CDR3 length is 15 residues. In nucleotides, the CDR3 is TGCGCCAGCAGCCAAGATTGGGCGAGGAACACTGAAGCTTTCTTT. Amino acids: CASSQDWARNTEAFF.

The chain links TRBV6-5 to TRBJ2-3; no clear D gene. There are 16 residues in the CDR3. V was trimmed by 0 bases and J by 0 bases, leaving 10 bases between them. In germline, CDR1 is MNHEY, CDR2 SVGAGI. Here the CDR3 reads CASSYSAYPSTDTQYF. The CDR3 DNA reads TGTGCCAGCAGTTACTCGGCTTATCCTAGCACAGATACGCAGTATTTT.

V usage is TRBV11-3 and J usage is TRBJ2-3; 8 bases fit TRBD1. The CDR3 loop spans 16 amino acids. CDR1 is SGHNT and CDR2 is YENEEA in the germline V gene. V lost 5 bases, J lost 1 base, and 8 bases stayed unmatched. CDR3 nucleotide sequence: TGTGCCAGCAGCCCAGGGACAGGAAGTCGCACAGATACGCAGTATTTT. Translation gives CASSPGTGSRTDTQYF.

A single count supports this clone. The chain joins TRBV21-1 to TRBJ2-7. TRBV21-1 constitutes a pseudogene. The CDR3 is made up of 15 amino acids. In nucleotides, the CDR3 is TGTGCCAGCAGCAATGGGTTAATGAGTTCCTACGAGCAGTACTTC. This translates into CASSNGLMSSYEQYF.

V is TRBV7-9 and J is TRBJ1-1; weak D call: TRBD1 (5 bases). The CDR3 runs 11 residues. In germline, CDR1 is SEHNR, CDR2 FQNEAQ (reference sequence). Between the trimmed V and J ends, which lost 6 bases and 8 bases, there was a span of 10 bases. In DNA, the CDR3 is TGTGCCAGCAGTCCGGGACGAGAAGCTTTCTTT. This gives the protein CASSPGREAFF.

The rearrangement joins TRBV3-1 (or the pseudogene TRBV3-2) to TRBJ1-2; 7 positions match TRBD1. This CDR3 has 15 residues. The V gene's germline CDR1 is LGHDT and CDR2 YNNKEL (reference sequence). Trimming cost V 5 bases and J 0 bases; bases outside gene matches: 6. CDR3 coding DNA: TGTGCCAGCAGCGAACAGGGGTCTCCTAACTATGGCTACACCTTC. Its translation is CASSEQGSPNYGYTF.

The chain employs TRBV5-4 and TRBJ2-4; the D is unclear. CDR1 SGHNT and CDR2 YYREEE come from the germline V gene (reference sequence). The CDR3 is made up of 16 amino acids. V was clipped by 0 bases and J by 3 bases, with 13 bases between them. CDR3 in DNA: TGTGCCAGCAGCTTGGGAACGGGTCTGGGCAAAAACATTCAGTACTTC. It specifies CASSLGTGLGKNIQYF.

V and J are TRBV11-1 and TRBJ1-2; 10 bases are a match to TRBD1. The ends lost 1 base at V and 8 bases at J; junction bases unmatched: 7. Germline V gives CDR1 SGHAT, CDR2 FQDESV (reference sequence). This CDR3 has 15 residues. CDR3 amino acids: CASSLGTGTGVGYTF. CDR3 nucleotides: TGTGCCAGCAGCTTAGGAACCGGGACAGGGGTCGGCTACACCTTC.

The V call is TRBV4-2, the J call TRBJ1-2; D unresolved. The CDR3 consists of 16 residues. V lost 1 base, J lost 4 bases, and 16 bases lay in between. CDR1 and CDR2 from the germline V gene are LGHNA and YNFKEQ. CDR3 nucleotides: TGTGCCAGCAGCCAAGCGACGAGGGCCTCGGGCTATGGCTACACCTTC. Its translation: CASSQATRASGYGYTF.

The gene calls are TRBV14 and TRBJ2-7; D not resolved. CDR1 is SGHDN, CDR2 FVKESK, per germline. The ends were cut back, 0 bases at V and 4 bases at J, with 4 bases in the middle. The CDR3 has 12 amino acids. The CDR3 reads CASSQDAYEQYF. The DNA for the CDR3 is TGTGCCAGCAGCCAAGACGCGTACGAGCAGTACTTC.

The chain employs TRBV5-8 and TRBJ2-6; D possibly corresponds to TRBD2 (5 bases). Deletions cut 1 base from V and 0 bases from J, with 5 bases between. Looked up from germline, CDR1 is SGHTS and CDR2 is YDEGEE. This CDR3 spans 15 amino acids. The CDR3 DNA sequence: TGTGCCAGCAGCTTGCGGGGCTCTGGGGCCAACGTCCTGACTTTC. Its protein is CASSLRGSGANVLTF.

The rearrangement joins TRBV6-5 to TRBJ1-1; no clear D. CDR1 and CDR2 (germline): MNHEY, SVGAGI. This CDR3 region has 13 residues. V shed 3 bases and J shed 1 base, with 6 bases lying between them. The CDR3 DNA sequence: TGTGCCAGCAGTTATAAGAGGAACACTGAAGCTTTCTTT. It yields the protein CASSYKRNTEAFF.

The genes are TRBV30 and TRBJ1-5; 10 bases align to TRBD1. The CDR3 runs to 12 residues. Germline CDR1 is GTSNPN and CDR2 is SVGIG (reference sequence). V dropped 5 bases and J dropped 6; count of bases not matched to a gene: 1. The CDR3 region is CAWGQGGQPQHF. The CDR3 DNA reads TGTGCCTGGGGACAGGGGGGTCAGCCCCAGCATTTT.

The chain recombines TRBV7-3 with TRBJ1-6, with 9 positions matching TRBD1. CDR1 is SGHTA and CDR2 is FQGTGA in the germline V gene. With V trimmed by 5 bases and J by 9 bases, 8 bases remained unmatched. The CDR3 is 15 residues long. DNA of the CDR3: TGTGCCAGCAGCCGGACAGGGGAGGAGGGTTCACCCCTCCACTTT. Its protein product is CASSRTGEEGSPLHF.

The V call is TRBV24-1, the J call TRBJ2-1; weak D call: TRBD1 (6 bases). The germline CDR1 and CDR2 sequences are KGHDR and SFDVKD. The V gene lost 2 bases and the J gene lost 8 bases, with 15 bases spanning the gap. There are 15 residues in the CDR3. CDR3 residues: CATSDSRTDRYEQFF. The CDR3 bases are TGTGCCACCAGTGATTCCCGAACCGACAGGTATGAGCAGTTCTTC.

The chain carries TRBV27 and TRBJ2-5; 9 bases are shared with TRBD2. Unmatched junction bases numbered 22, after V lost 3 bases and J lost 2 bases. Germline-derived CDR1 and CDR2 are MNHEY and SMNVEV (reference sequence). This CDR3 contains 21 residues. The CDR3 reads CASSFVVGAGGRRSPQETQYF. The CDR3 DNA reads TGTGCCAGCAGTTTTGTCGTCGGGGCGGGGGGGCGTCGGTCCCCACAAGAGACCCAGTACTTC.

The gene calls are TRBV20-1 and TRBJ1-1; possibly TRBD1 for D (5 bases). Germline V gene sequence: CDR1 DFQATT, CDR2 SNEGSKA (reference sequence). CDR3 length: 11 residues. CDR3 bases: TGCCTCGGGGCAGTGAACACTGAAGCTTTCTTT. Protein product: CLGAVNTEAFF.

V and J are TRBV6-5 and TRBJ2-3; no firm D call. Germline CDR1 MNHEY, CDR2 SVGAGI. The CDR3 totals 13 residues. Trimming took off 0 bases at V and 3 bases at J, with 4 bases between the two ends. In DNA form, the CDR3 reads TGTGCCAGCAGTTACTCGATTACAGATACGCAGTATTTT. Translation: CASSYSITDTQYF.

The chain is built from TRBV6-2 or TRBV6-3 and TRBJ2-3, with D uncertain. V dropped 6 bases and J dropped 3 bases, with 16 bases sitting between them. The CDR3 covers 15 residues. Germline CDR1 is MNHEY and CDR2 is SVGEGT. The CDR3 DNA is TGTGCCAGCAGCACCCTAGGTTGGTCGACAGATACGCAGTATTTT. Translated, it gives CASSTLGWSTDTQYF.

The rearrangement joins TRBV3-1 (or the pseudogene TRBV3-2) to TRBJ1-2, with 10 nucleotides matching TRBD1. This CDR3 has 14 amino acids. Trimming at V came to 4 bases and at J to 7 bases, leaving 6 bases not matched to a gene. Germline V gives CDR1 LGHDT, CDR2 YNNKEL (reference sequence). The CDR3, as DNA: TGTGCCAGCAGCCGACTGACAGGGGGCGGTGGCTACACCTTC. It encodes CASSRLTGGGGYTF.

Only one count was recorded for this clone. One end of the junction is discordant with germline, which a read error may explain. This chain links TRBV7-7 with TRBJ2-2; weak D call: TRBD1 (5 bases). This CDR3 region has 17 residues. Germline V lookup: CDR1 SSHAT, CDR2 FNYEAQ (reference sequence). The CDR3 nucleotides read TGTGCTAGCAGCCCAACCCAGGGAAACGCGAACACCGGGGAGCTGTTTTTT. Translated: CASSPTQGNANTGELFF. The full variable domain, rest sourced from reference TRBV7-7 and TRBJ2-2, is GAGVSQSPRYKVTKRGQDVTLRCDPISSHATLYWYQQALGQGPEFLTYFNYEAQPDKSGLPSDRFSAERPEGSISTLTIQRTEQRDSAMYRCASSPTQGNANTGELFFGEGSRLTVL.

The rearrangement links TRBV5-8 to TRBJ1-2, with D unclear. The CDR3 runs 12 residues. Trimming removed 3 bases at V and 9 bases at J, with 12 bases between. Germline-derived CDR1 and CDR2 are SGHTS and YDEGEE. The CDR3 nucleotides are TGTGCCAGCAGCTGGACGTCTGAGAGCTACACCTTC. Its translation is CASSWTSESYTF.

The chain combines TRBV6-6 with TRBJ1-2; the match to TRBD1 covers 7 bases. Germline V lookup: CDR1 MNHNY, CDR2 SVGAGI (reference sequence). J was trimmed by 0 bases and V by 6 bases; bases with no gene match: 4. The CDR3 is made up of 14 amino acids. Written as DNA, the CDR3 is TGTGCCAGCAGCGGGGACAGCGCTAACTATGGCTACACCTTC. It yields the protein CASSGDSANYGYTF.

The genes are TRBV3-1 (or the pseudogene TRBV3-2) and TRBJ2-7; D is ambiguous. Deletions cut 4 bases from V and 5 bases from J, with 6 bases between. Germline lookup yields CDR1 LGHDT and CDR2 YNNKEL (reference sequence). CDR3 size: 11 residues. The CDR3 region has the DNA TGTGCCAGCAGCCCCCGAGACGAGCAGTACTTC. Translating gives CASSPRDEQYF.

A single count supports this clone. The chain is built from TRBV7-2 and TRBJ1-1; 11 bases are a match to TRBD1. Germline V gene lookup returns CDR1 SGHTA and CDR2 FQGNSA. The ends lost 1 base at V and 0 bases at J; junction bases unmatched: 4. This CDR3 is built from 17 residues. DNA of the CDR3: TGTGCCAGCAGCTTAGTGGGACAGGGGGGTATGAACACTGAAGCTTTCTTT. The encoded protein is CASSLVGQGGMNTEAFF. The whole variable domain, remainder taken from reference TRBV7-2 and TRBJ1-1, is GAGVSQSPSNKVTEKGKDVELRCDPISGHTALYWYRQSLGQGLEFLIYFQGNSAPDKSGLPSDRFSAERTGGSVSTLTIQRTQQEDSAVYLCASSLVGQGGMNTEAFFGQGTRLTVV.

This clone came up a few times. The V call is TRBV10-3, the J call TRBJ2-1; 9 bases fit TRBD1. Germline lookup yields CDR1 ENHRY and CDR2 SYGVKD. This CDR3 region has 15 residues. V shed 5 bases, J shed 8 bases, and the junction held 10 bases outside the gene matches. The CDR3 is CAISPPDRGSDEQFF. The CDR3 DNA reads TGTGCCATCAGTCCCCCGGACAGGGGATCAGATGAGCAGTTCTTC.

The CDR3 DNA follows: TGCGCCAGCAGCCAAGATCAGGGCACAGATACGCAGTATTTT. Its translation is CASSQDQGTDTQYF. The chain recombines TRBV4-3 with TRBJ2-3; the D is unclear. CDR1 and CDR2 (germline): LGHNA, YSLEER. Trimming took off 0 bases at V and 1 base at J, with 5 bases between the two ends. The CDR3 has 14 amino acids.